A selection of T cell receptor beta chains follows, all from one sample in a study of tumour-infiltrating T cells in Burkitt lymphoma. Libraries were prepared by immunoSEQ multiplex PCR; TCRdb keeps only in-frame clonotypes and omits some of them. The sample lists about 14,000 clones, roughly 73% occurring once. Sequenced sample: tumor tissue. These receptors all come from a human donor with diffuse large B-cell lymphoma. Both conserved end residues are part of each CDR3. D genes are given only for firm matches. A clone size is listed for some rows: how often the clone was seen (once, few, many), or a class if it is expanded.

J gene,D gene,V gene,clone size,CDR3 DNA,CDR3 protein
TRBJ2-2,TRBD2,TRBV10-1,.,TGCGCCAGCAGTGGGTCAGGACTAGCGGTAACGAACACCGGGGAGCTGTTTTTT,CASSGSGLAVTNTGELFF
TRBJ2-7,.,TRBV19,few,TGTGCCAGTAGTACCCGCCGGGACTTCGTTGGAGTTTCCTACGAGCAGTACTTC,CASSTRRDFVGVSYEQYF
TRBJ2-1,TRBD2,TRBV6-6,.,TGTGCCAGCAGTACCGGGACTAGCGGTAATGAGCAGTTCTTC,CASSTGTSGNEQFF
TRBJ2-1,TRBD1,TRBV19,once,TGTGCCAGTAGCCTTGACAGGGGGCGGAACAATGAGCAGTTCTTC,CASSLDRGRNNEQFF
TRBJ1-1,TRBD1,TRBV18,.,TGTGCCAGCTCATTGACCAGGGACAGGGACCAAGCTTTCTTT,CASSLTRDRDQAFF
TRBJ2-1,.,TRBV9,.,TGTGCCAGCAGCGTTGGGGGGTTAAATGAGCAGTTCTTC,CASSVGGLNEQFF
TRBJ2-2,.,TRBV18,.,TGTGCCAGCTCACCACGAAGACCTGACACCGGGGAGCTGTTTTTT,CASSPRRPDTGELFF
TRBJ2-5,.,TRBV19,.,TGTGCCAGTAAACCAGGAACCCAAGAGACCCAGTACTTC,CASKPGTQETQYF
TRBJ1-2,TRBD1,TRBV9,.,TGTGCCAGCAGCGTAGAGCAGGGGGGGTATGGCTACACCTTC,CASSVEQGGYGYTF
TRBJ1-2,.,TRBV19,.,TGTGCCAGTATGACGACAGGAGGCGGCTACACCTTC,CASMTTGGGYTF
TRBJ1-1,.,TRBV6-5,.,TGTGCCAGCAGTTACTCAGGGGACGGCACTGAAGCTTTCTTT,CASSYSGDGTEAFF
TRBJ2-7,TRBD1,TRBV4-1,.,TGCGCCAGCAGCCACCCCGGGACAGGGACCTACGAGCAGTACTTC,CASSHPGTGTYEQYF
TRBJ1-1,.,TRBV28,.,TGTGCCAGCAGTTCACTCTTGAACACTGAAGCTTTCTTT,CASSSLLNTEAFF
TRBJ1-1,.,TRBV7-9,few,TGTGCCAGCAGCTTTCCGACGGGCACTGAAGCTTTCTTT,CASSFPTGTEAFF
TRBJ1-4,TRBD1,TRBV7-9,once,TGTGCCAGCGTAGCCTTCGACAGGGGAGCTGAAAAACTGTTTTTT,CASVAFDRGAEKLFF
TRBJ2-1,TRBD1,TRBV18,.,TGTGCCAGCTCCCCTTGGACAGGGGAATACAATGAGCAGTTCTTC,CASSPWTGEYNEQFF
TRBJ2-3,TRBD2,TRBV7-9,.,TGTGCCAGCACCCCGGGGCGGGAGGCGACAGATACGCAGTATTTT,CASTPGREATDTQYF
TRBJ1-2,.,TRBV2,.,TGTGCCAGCAGTGAAGGGCCAGCCTATGGCTACACCTTC,CASSEGPAYGYTF
TRBJ1-2,TRBD1,TRBV14,few,TGTGCCAGCAGCCCTACAGGGGGATGGTATGGCTACACCTTC,CASSPTGGWYGYTF
TRBJ1-5,.,TRBV18,once,TGTGCCAGCTCACTCAAACGCGGCCCCAATCAGCCCCAGCATTTT,CASSLKRGPNQPQHF
TRBJ1-1,.,TRBV29-1,few,TGCAGCGTTGTAGACACTGAAGCTTTCTTT,CSVVDTEAFF
TRBJ2-1,TRBD2,TRBV4-1,.,TGCGCCAGCAGCCAAGAGAGCGGGAGCTCCTACAATGAGCAGTTCTTC,CASSQESGSSYNEQFF
TRBJ2-5,.,TRBV5-5,.,TGTGCCAGCAGCACGGACCCCTGGGAGACCCAGTACTTC,CASSTDPWETQYF
TRBJ1-2,TRBD1,TRBV2,.,TGTGCCAGCAGTGAATCGCTAGACAGGGACTATGGCTACACCTTC,CASSESLDRDYGYTF
TRBJ1-2,.,TRBV14,.,TGTGCCAGCAGCCAAGTTTTAGGGGATGGCTACACCTTC,CASSQVLGDGYTF
TRBJ1-1,.,TRBV10-2,.,TGCGCCAGCAGTGTTGACGGAATGAACACTGAAGCTTTCTTT,CASSVDGMNTEAFF
TRBJ1-3,.,TRBV9,.,TGTGCCAGCACCTCTTTCGGGACCCCTCCCGATTCTGGAAACACCATATATTTT,CASTSFGTPPDSGNTIYF
TRBJ2-7,TRBD2,TRBV19,.,TGTGCCAGTAGTATAGAAAGGATCGGGGGGAACACCTACGAGCAGTACTTC,CASSIERIGGNTYEQYF
TRBJ1-3,.,TRBV6-5,.,TGTGCCAGCAGTTCACCGTCCTCTGGAAACACCATATATTTT,CASSSPSSGNTIYF
TRBJ1-1,.,TRBV6-7,medium-sized,TGTGCCAGCAGACCTGAAGCTTTCTTT,CASRPEAFF
TRBJ2-3,TRBD2,TRBV5-1,.,TGCGCCAGCAGCCCACCGGGACTAGAGCTCACAGATACGCAGTATTTT,CASSPPGLELTDTQYF
TRBJ1-1,.,TRBV30,few,TGTGCCTGGAGTGCTGTATCAGGGCGGAACACTGAAGCTTTCTTT,CAWSAVSGRNTEAFF
TRBJ2-1,TRBD2,TRBV10-3,.,TGTGCCATCAGTGAGTCGGGACTAGCGGGAGAACCCTACAATGAGCAGTTCTTC,CAISESGLAGEPYNEQFF
TRBJ2-1,.,TRBV7-2,.,TGTGCCAGCAGCTTAATGGGGGGAAAGAACAATGAGCAGTTCTTC,CASSLMGGKNNEQFF
TRBJ1-1,.,TRBV30,medium-sized,TGTGCCTGGAGTACCTACACTGAAGCTTTCTTT,CAWSTYTEAFF
TRBJ1-5,.,TRBV7-8,.,TGTGCCAGCAGCCCGGGTGAGCAGCCCCAGCATTTT,CASSPGEQPQHF
TRBJ2-4,TRBD2,TRBV6-5,once,TGTGCCAGCAGTTACTCTCCGGGACTAGCTCTTAACATTCAGTACTTC,CASSYSPGLALNIQYF
TRBJ2-2,.,TRBV4-1,.,TGCGCCAGCAGCCAGGAGGTCGCAGCGAACACCGGGGAGCTGTTTTTT,CASSQEVAANTGELFF
TRBJ2-7,.,TRBV25-1,.,TGTGCCAGCAGTGAATATGCGGGCGGCCCCTACGAGCAGTACTTC,CASSEYAGGPYEQYF
TRBJ1-1,.,TRBV18,medium-sized,TGTGCCAGCTCACCACCGGTAAGCACCGCTGAGGTTTTCTTT,CASSPPVSTAEVFF
TRBJ1-2,.,TRBV6-5,.,TGTGCCACGCGGGGCGAAACTAACTATGGCTACACCTTC,CATRGETNYGYTF
TRBJ2-3,.,TRBV29-1,.,TGCAGCGTTGCATGGACAGATACGCAGTATTTT,CSVAWTDTQYF
TRBJ2-7,TRBD2,TRBV29-1,.,TGCAGCGTTGAAGACCTGCTAGCGGAGGCCCCTGGCGAGCAGTACTTC,CSVEDLLAEAPGEQYF
TRBJ2-7,TRBD1,TRBV7-9,.,TGTGCCAGCAGCGACCGGGACAGATCCTACGAGCAGTACTTC,CASSDRDRSYEQYF
TRBJ1-2,.,TRBV27,.,TGTGCCAGCAGTTTTTCGGGGTGGGACTATGGCTACACCTTC,CASSFSGWDYGYTF
TRBJ2-1,TRBD2,TRBV10-3,.,TGTGCCATCGGACTAGCGGGAGGTGTAGATGAGCAGTTCTTC,CAIGLAGGVDEQFF